What follows are 30 T cell receptor beta chains derived from one specimen sequenced in a study of type 1 regulatory T cells (TCRdb year 2021). Instrument used: Illumina MiSeq. Using fastp trimming at Q25 and MiXCR clonotype assembly, TCRdb reanalyzed the public sequencing data and kept in-frame beta chains. Rows merge per CDR3 protein into single entries with the most common DNA and genes. In all, the sample holds some 60,000 distinct CDR3 sequences, and 62% of those were seen once. Approximately 1.8% of the sample goes to the ten largest clones. Their antigen targets remain unknown. The specimen sequenced was cultured non-Tr1 T cells, either the whole culture or a sorted T cell fraction (not recorded which). According to the study, the label for this sample's cell subset or site signals: non-Tr1 population from the T-allo10 product. The receptors shown here come from a human donor in good health.

Here the CDR3 DNA reads TGCAGTGTTAAAAATCAGGTTACTGAAGCTTTCTTT. It is translated as CSVKNQVTEAFF. This rearrangement joins TRBV20-1 to TRBJ1-1; no clear D. Trimming pared 7 bases from V and 5 bases from J, leaving 14 bases between. The CDR3 spans 12 residues. Looked up from germline, CDR1 is DFQATT and CDR2 is SNEGSKA (reference sequence).

About this clonotype: The junction departs from germline at one end; a sequencing error may be responsible. This CDR3 is CSSSRFRDGPIHNEQFF. CDR3 nucleotides: TGTTCCAGCAGCCGATTTAGGGACGGTCCCATCCACAATGAGCAGTTCTTC. This sequence joins TRBV7-6 and TRBJ2-1; TRBD1 or TRBD2 may be the D gene (5 bases each). Germline V gives CDR1 SGHVS, CDR2 FNYEAQ. CDR3 length equals 17 residues.

This chain uses TRBV20-1 with TRBJ2-5; D tentatively fits TRBD1 or TRBD2 (5 bases each). Germline CDR1 is DFQATT and CDR2 is SNEGSKA (reference sequence). Trimming took 2 bases from V and 0 from J, leaving 13 bases between them. The CDR3 covers 15 residues. Here the CDR3 reads CSARSWDGDQETQYF. CDR3 bases: TGCAGTGCTAGATCTTGGGACGGTGACCAAGAGACCCAGTACTTC.

The genes are TRBV7-9 and TRBJ1-4; D is ambiguous. Germline V gives CDR1 SEHNR, CDR2 FQNEAQ (reference sequence). Trimming stripped 5 bases from V and 0 bases from J, with 13 bases between. CDR3 length equals 16 residues. The CDR3 reads CASSHTRGTTNEKLFF. CDR3 bases: TGTGCCAGCAGCCACACTCGAGGGACAACTAATGAAAAACTGTTTTTT.

The genes are TRBV20-1 and TRBJ2-7; the D is unclear. The CDR3 length is 13 residues. V lost 1 base and J 7 bases, leaving 14 bases between the germline ends. Per the germline V gene, CDR1 is DFQATT and CDR2 is SNEGSKA (reference sequence). In nucleotides, the CDR3 is TGCAGTGCTAGAGGCGACCAAAGCCTGGAGCAGTACTTC. Its translation: CSARGDQSLEQYF.

This clonotype has more than one count but fewer than ten. V usage is TRBV13 and J usage is TRBJ2-2, with 8 positions matching TRBD1. The CDR3 has 14 amino acids. Germline lookup yields CDR1 PRHDT and CDR2 FYEKMQ (reference sequence). Trimming took 5 bases from V and 1 from J; bases not matched to a gene: 0. CDR3 sequence (DNA): TGTGCCAGCAGCGGACAGGGGAACACCGGGGAGCTGTTTTTT. This translates into CASSGQGNTGELFF.

The chain recombines TRBV5-1 with TRBJ2-5; 10 bases map to TRBD2. Germline values: CDR1 SGHRS, CDR2 YFSETQ. The CDR3 has 15 residues. J was trimmed by 4 bases and V by 0 bases; bases with no gene match: 3. DNA of the CDR3: TGCGCCAGCAGCTTGGGCCTAGCGGGAGTAGAGACCCAGTACTTC. As protein: CASSLGLAGVETQYF.

This chain joins TRBV20-1 and TRBJ2-6; D not resolved. This CDR3 has 15 residues. The V gene lost 3 bases and the J gene lost 0 bases, with 9 bases spanning the gap. Germline V CDR1 and CDR2: DFQATT, SNEGSKA (reference sequence). The CDR3 loop is CSASLWGSGANVLTF. The CDR3 nucleotides read TGCAGTGCTAGTCTGTGGGGCTCTGGGGCCAACGTCCTGACTTTC.

This sequence joins TRBV19 and TRBJ2-1, with 10 positions matching TRBD2. CDR1 and CDR2 (germline): LNHDA, SQIVND (reference sequence). The CDR3 covers 19 residues. V lost 3 bases, J lost 5 bases, and 16 bases stayed unmatched. CDR3 in amino acids: CASSIRALLAGDPHNEQFF. In DNA form, the CDR3 reads TGTGCCAGTAGTATCAGAGCTCTTCTAGCGGGAGATCCACACAATGAGCAGTTCTTC.

This chain links TRBV7-2 with TRBJ2-7; possible D gene TRBD2, 6 bases. Per germline, CDR1 SGHTA and CDR2 FQGNSA. The CDR3 is 14 residues long. V lost 5 bases and J 4 bases, leaving 15 bases between the germline ends. CDR3 coding DNA: TGTGCCAGCAGCACAGGACGGGGGAGATACGAGCAGTACTTC. It codes for CASSTGRGRYEQYF.

This chain connects TRBV11-2 to TRBJ1-3, with no clear D. The germline CDR1 and CDR2 sequences are SGHAT and FQNNGV. There are 13 residues in the CDR3. V lost 4 bases and J 4 bases, leaving 8 bases between the germline ends. The CDR3: CASSSPPGNTIYF. The CDR3 region has the DNA TGTGCCAGCAGCTCGCCCCCCGGAAACACCATATATTTT.

The chain couples TRBV2 to TRBJ2-5; no clear D. V dropped 4 bases and J dropped 5 bases, with 5 bases sitting between them. Germline V gene sequence: CDR1 SNHLY, CDR2 FYNNEI. CDR3 length: 11 residues. The DNA of the CDR3 is TGTGCCAGCAGTGGGTCGGAGACCCAGTACTTC. Amino acids: CASSGSETQYF.

The rearrangement uses TRBV5-1 and TRBJ2-3, with TRBD2 matching 12 bases. The ends lost 0 bases at V and 6 bases at J; junction bases unmatched: 14. The V gene's germline CDR1 is SGHRS and CDR2 YFSETQ. This CDR3 region has 19 residues. The CDR3 spells CASSLGSGTRLAGADTQYF. The CDR3 nucleotides are TGCGCCAGCAGCTTGGGAAGCGGGACGCGACTAGCGGGAGCTGATACGCAGTATTTT.

The V call is TRBV12-3 or TRBV12-4, the J call TRBJ2-7; D is possibly TRBD2 (7 bases). Trimming cost V 5 bases and J 0 bases, with 14 bases left between them. There are 15 residues in the CDR3. The CDR3 DNA sequence: TGTGCCAGCAGTGACAGCGGGACACACTCCTACGAGCAGTACTTC. Its translation: CASSDSGTHSYEQYF.

This clonotype was observed a few times. The chain has TRBV7-8 and TRBJ1-2, with a possible D match to TRBD1 (5 bases). Per the germline V gene, CDR1 is SGHVS and CDR2 is FQNEAQ. The CDR3 has 14 amino acids. Trimming stripped 2 bases from V and 4 bases from J, with 11 bases between. Here the CDR3 DNA reads TGTGCCAGCAGCTTACAGGGAGCGGCCTATGGCTACACCTTC. It yields the protein CASSLQGAAYGYTF. Variable domain in full (rest from reference TRBV7-8 and TRBJ1-2): GAGVSQSPRYKVAKRGQDVALRCDPISGHVSLFWYQQALGQGPEFLTYFQNEAQLDKSGLPSDRFFAERPEGSVSTLKIQRTQQEDSAVYLCASSLQGAAYGYTFGSGTRLTVV.

This clonotype was counted only a few times. This sequence joins TRBV6-2 or TRBV6-3 and TRBJ1-2, with D perhaps matching TRBD1 (6 bases). Germline V CDR1 and CDR2: MNHEY, SVGEGT. The CDR3 has 13 residues. V was clipped by 4 bases and J by 4 bases, with 10 bases between them. The CDR3 region is CASSSRQVYGYTF. CDR3 coding DNA: TGTGCCAGCAGTTCGAGACAGGTCTATGGCTACACCTTC.

This clonotype has just a few counts. The genes are TRBV11-2 and TRBJ2-1; D is possibly TRBD1 (6 bases). CDR3 size: 16 residues. Germline loops: CDR1 SGHAT, CDR2 FQNNGV. Deletions cut 3 bases from V and 10 bases from J, with 22 bases between. The CDR3 nucleotides are TGTGCCAGCAGCTTCAATCTCAATCAGGGGCAGCGGGAGCAGTTCTTC. Translated, it gives CASSFNLNQGQREQFF.

This clonotype showed up just once. This chain joins TRBV2 and TRBJ2-5, with D perhaps matching TRBD1 or TRBD2 (5 bases each). The germline V gene has CDR1 SNHLY and CDR2 FYNNEI. Trimming took off 7 bases at V and 5 bases at J, with 17 bases between the two ends. The CDR3 consists of 14 residues. CDR3 amino acids: CASKDRDLGETQYF. For the CDR3, the DNA is TGTGCCAGCAAAGATCGGGACCTGGGGGAGACCCAGTACTTC.

This clonotype came up a few times. The chain links TRBV6-1 to TRBJ2-1; 7 bases line up with TRBD1. CDR1 is MNHNS and CDR2 is SASEGT in the germline V gene. The J segment lost 7 bases and the V segment lost 6 bases, leaving 6 bases of the junction unmatched. This CDR3 region has 13 residues. CDR3 bases: TGTGCCAGCAGGGTACTACAGGGGAATGAGCAGTTCTTC. This sequence encodes CASRVLQGNEQFF.

The chain couples TRBV7-2 to TRBJ2-3; D is uncertain. The CDR3 runs 16 residues. CDR1 and CDR2 (germline): SGHTA, FQGNSA. V lost 0 bases to trimming and J lost 1 base, with 11 bases between them. DNA of the CDR3: TGTGCCAGCAGCTTAGCGCGCTCTCTGGGCACAGATACGCAGTATTTT. Translating it yields CASSLARSLGTDTQYF.

In this sample, this clonotype turned up once. The rearrangement joins TRBV7-9 to TRBJ1-1; D may be TRBD1 (6 bases). The CDR3 length is 17 residues. The V end was cut by 3 bases, the J end by 0 bases, with 17 bases between. Germline CDR1 is SEHNR and CDR2 is FQNEAQ (reference sequence). The CDR3 DNA is TGTGCCAGCAGCTTGGGGGGGGCTCGGGCCATGAACACTGAAGCTTTCTTT. Translating it yields CASSLGGARAMNTEAFF.

The genes are TRBV15 and TRBJ1-1; 10 positions match TRBD1. Germline V lookup: CDR1 LNHNV, CDR2 YYDKDF (reference sequence). V lost 4 bases, J lost 0 bases, and 5 bases stayed unmatched. The CDR3 length is 16 residues. Here the CDR3 reads CATSKGQGLMNTEAFF. Written as DNA, the CDR3 is TGTGCCACCAGCAAGGGACAGGGGCTCATGAACACTGAAGCTTTCTTT.

The V call is TRBV27, the J call TRBJ1-1; 10 bases map to TRBD1. Germline loops: CDR1 MNHEY, CDR2 SMNVEV (reference sequence). The CDR3 extends over 16 amino acids. The V and J ends lost 5 bases and 1 base, in that order; junction bases with no gene match: 7. The CDR3 region has the DNA TGTGCCAGCAGTCAGACAGGGGGCGGGTGGAACACTGAAGCTTTCTTT. Translating it yields CASSQTGGGWNTEAFF.

The gene calls are TRBV20-1 and TRBJ1-2; 7 bases align to TRBD1. CDR1 is DFQATT, CDR2 SNEGSKA, per germline (reference sequence). The CDR3 loop spans 12 amino acids. The J segment lost 2 bases and the V segment lost 6 bases, leaving 3 bases of the junction unmatched. The CDR3 region is CSARGLNYGYTF. The CDR3 coding sequence is TGCAGTGCCAGGGGGTTGAACTATGGCTACACCTTC.

This clonotype was picked up a small number of times. V gene TRBV12-3 or TRBV12-4 combines with J gene TRBJ2-3; the D gene is possibly TRBD1 (6 bases). V lost 2 bases, J lost 0 bases, and 12 bases lay in between. The CDR3 runs 16 residues. The CDR3 loop is CASSLTGQISTDTQYF. The CDR3 nucleotides read TGTGCCAGCAGTTTAACGGGACAAATAAGCACAGATACGCAGTATTTT.

This clonotype appeared a single time. This chain connects TRBV2 to TRBJ1-5, with 8 bases that match TRBD1. The CDR3 contains 12 residues. CDR1 and CDR2 from the germline V gene are SNHLY and FYNNEI. With 8 bases clipped from V and 9 bases from J, the junction kept 6 bases outside the gene matches. CDR3 protein: CASGQGPGPQHF. The DNA of the CDR3 is TGTGCCAGCGGACAGGGACCAGGGCCCCAGCATTTT.

The rearrangement links TRBV7-8 to TRBJ2-7; the match to TRBD2 covers 8 bases. Germline loops: CDR1 SGHVS, CDR2 FQNEAQ. Trimming cost V 5 bases and J 0 bases; bases outside gene matches: 3. CDR3 length equals 14 residues. The CDR3 protein is CASSRLAHSYEQYF. The DNA for the CDR3 is TGTGCCAGCAGCAGACTAGCGCACTCCTACGAGCAGTACTTC.

The chain joins TRBV23-1 to TRBJ2-3; D not certain. TRBV23-1 is labeled an ORF, and its function is uncertain. This CDR3 spans 12 amino acids. The germline V and J ends were trimmed by 0 bases and 4 bases, with 2 bases remaining between them. The CDR3 nucleotides read TGCGCCAGCAGTCAATCAGCAGATACGCAGTATTTT. Residues: CASSQSADTQYF.

V is TRBV9 and J is TRBJ2-3; no reliable D call. Trimming took off 4 bases at V and 2 bases at J, with 11 bases between the two ends. CDR1 and CDR2 (germline): SGDLS, YYNGEE. CDR3 length equals 14 residues. CDR3 DNA: TGTGCCAGCAGCTTAACAGCTCCCACAGATACGCAGTATTTT. Protein sequence: CASSLTAPTDTQYF.

This clonotype occurred once. The V call is TRBV11-2, the J call TRBJ2-3; D gene unclear. The CDR3 sequence is 12 residues long. Germline V gives CDR1 SGHAT, CDR2 FQNNGV. V was cut by 6 bases and J by 3 bases, with 7 bases left in between. CDR3 loop: CASSQTTDTQYF. CDR3 bases: TGTGCCAGCAGTCAAACGACAGATACGCAGTATTTT.